This T cell receptor (beta chain) was recovered during a study of blood T cells in healthy people across ages. Findings of the study overall: Estimates of total diversity, which came from one million sequenced T cells, were considered to be underestimates.

Peripheral blood from each donor was collected in a volume of 8.5 to 10 milliliters. Next came a second PCR, run for about 6 to 12 cycles, which used a sample-barcoded 5' primer along with a J-beta primer mix. MiXCR was run by TCRdb on the 5' RACE reads, yielding one entry per CDR3 protein. Among about 2 million distinct CDR3 sequences, 49% were seen once, and the ten largest hold less than 2.5%. This CDR3 comprises 15 residues. The V segment lost 2 bases and the J segment 2 bases; nucleotides outside the gene matches: 3. Germline V gene sequence: CDR1 DFQATT, CDR2 SNEGSKA (reference sequence). As to this clonotype: The antigen is not known.

This sequence joins TRBV20-1 and TRBJ2-1; TRBD2 matches 10 bases. The material sequenced was blood. The TCR comes from a woman aged 40 to 50 in good health. The CDR3 region is CSARRLAGAYNEQFF. CDR3 DNA: TGCAGTGCTAGACGACTAGCGGGCGCCTACAATGAGCAGTTCTTC.